This TCR beta chain was recovered during a study of identical twins (TCRdb year 2016). General notes on the study: To test whether fetal clonotypes persist, this study deep-sequenced TCR alpha and beta repertoires from monozygotic twins, from unrelated adults of various ages, and from cord blood. Replicate twin experiments were performed at different times using different library preparation protocols to rule out contamination. Summary of the overall study and its limitations: Zero-insertion analyses could be partly confounded by invariant T cells such as MAIT and iNKT, though diverse VJ usage argued against such confounding for most clonotypes. In monozygotic twins, recombination models systematically underestimated out-of-frame TCR alpha sharing, but the models matched the sharing seen between unrelated individuals. Compared with coincidental sharing between unrelated individuals, out-of-frame TCR alpha sequences shared between twins had an excess of sequences with low generation probability. Excess twin sharing in beta out-of-frame sequences was weaker because fewer shared sequences lowered the signal-to-noise ratio. Because the same donors could not be followed over many years, the conclusions depended on cross-sectional statistical analysis. Fewer insertions were carried by abundant cord blood beta clonotypes, a similar but weaker trend appeared in young adult naive repertoires, and no such trend appeared in memory repertoires.

Concerning this clonotype itself: Its antigen has not been determined. No qualities accompany the bases; no much larger clone lies one base away.

Receptor amplification or capture employed 5' RACE. The sequencer was an Illumina HiSeq 2000. Template switching introduced a universal primer binding site; the final cDNA contained a unique molecular identifier, enabling accurate counting of TCR cDNA molecules. Specific primers in the conserved constant-segment region were used to synthesize first-strand cDNA for TCR alpha and beta chains. To control for contamination, every cDNA library was double barcoded, receiving both a SMART-Mk sample barcode and Illumina barcodes. TruSeq adapter sequences, together with Illumina sample barcodes, were added in two successive PCR steps. The TCR alpha and beta cDNA libraries were sequenced on the Illumina HiSeq platform using custom primers. The paper's data handling went like this. Unique molecular identifiers were extracted from raw reads with MiGEC, and CDR3 positions were determined with MiXCR. Recombination models were inferred per individual with the repgenHMM and IGoR tools using an EM algorithm. The analysis of shared clonotypes was done with the tcR package in R, with sharing normalized by the product of cloneset sizes. To study raw recombination free of thymic and clonal selection effects, out-of-frame nonproductive sequences were analyzed. The public reads were quality trimmed at Q25 with fastp and then assembled into clones with MiXCR by TCRdb, keeping productive beta chains. Rows merge per CDR3 protein into single entries with the most common DNA and genes. These V and J calls rely on TCRdb rather than the paper's analysis. In this sample the table shows about 250,000 distinct CDR3 sequences, around 8% of which occur a single time. The leading ten clones occupy 2.5% to 3.5% of the sample.

Per the germline V gene, SGHAT is the CDR1 and FQNNGV is the CDR2. The CDR3 contains 12 residues, cysteine and phenylalanine counted. The read is trimmed to its CDR3 DNA, 36 bases read in frame from base 1. V gives up 0 bases and J gives up 7 bases, and the segment between their germline ends measures 4 bases. Only healthy Caucasian donors were included. The twin cohort consisted of three pairs of female monozygotic twins, all aged roughly 18 to 30 years. Positive isolation kits from Invitrogen were used to isolate CD4+ and CD8+ T cell populations. These records were also assigned to another study, of yellow fever vaccine responses in identical twins. As the second paper documents: The authors reported that the T cell response to vaccination in identical twins appeared partly convergent and partly personalized. Focusing on identical twins, the study followed the T cell clones that responded to the vaccine, and did so with precision.

This chain joins TRBV11-2 to TRBJ2-4, with an unclear D gene assignment. The sequencing input was CD8+ T cells sorted from blood. The origin of this receptor is a woman under 30 in good health. The CDR3 reads as follows: CASSLDLNIQYF. At the DNA level, the sequence is TGTGCCAGCAGCTTAGATCTTAACATTCAGTACTTC.